The 30 T cell receptor beta chains below were found in one sample sequenced in a study of blood T cell repertoires in COVID-19. Assay used: immunoSEQ multiplex PCR; TCRdb lists only in-frame clones, some missing. The data hold approximately 71,000 clones, with about 83% observed a single time. Material: peripheral blood. These TCRs come from a human donor in a cohort sampled during active COVID-19.

This chain connects TRBV20-1 to TRBJ1-2, with D uncertain. V dropped 5 bases and J dropped 7 bases, with 11 bases sitting between them. The CDR3 length is 11 residues. Germline CDR1 DFQATT, CDR2 SNEGSKA (reference sequence). This CDR3 is CSAGLRSGYTF. In DNA, the CDR3 is TGCAGTGCTGGGCTGCGCTCTGGCTACACCTTC.

The CDR3 protein is CASRPRVGSKAFF. Written as DNA, the CDR3 is TGTGCCAGCAGGCCCCGGGTTGGTTCGAAAGCTTTCTTT. The rearrangement joins TRBV12-3 or TRBV12-4 to TRBJ1-1, with D unclear. This CDR3 is built from 13 residues. The germline V and J ends were trimmed by 6 bases and 9 bases, with 17 bases remaining between them.

The genes are TRBV19 and TRBJ2-2; TRBD2 might be the D (6 bases). Germline CDR1 and CDR2: LNHDA and SQIVND (reference sequence). V was shortened by 9 bases and J by 4 bases, with 12 bases between the two germline ends. This CDR3 contains 13 residues. The CDR3 DNA follows: TGTGCCAGCCGATGGGGGGTCACCGGGGAGCTGTTTTTT. Protein product: CASRWGVTGELFF. The whole variable domain, remainder taken from reference TRBV19 and TRBJ2-2, is DGGITQSPKYLFRKEGQNVTLSCEQNLNHDAMYWYRQDPGQGLRLIYYSQIVNDFQKGDIAEGYSVSREKKESFPLTVTSAQKNPTAFYLCASRWGVTGELFFGEGSRLTVL.

The chain links TRBV3-1 (or the pseudogene TRBV3-2) to TRBJ1-2; 7 bases are shared with TRBD1. The ends lost 4 bases at V and 2 bases at J; junction bases unmatched: 10. The length of the CDR3 is 16 residues. The germline gives CDR1 LGHDT, CDR2 YNNKEL (reference sequence). CDR3 amino acids: CASSPTRQGRNYGYTF. CDR3 sequence (DNA): TGTGCCAGCAGCCCCACCCGACAGGGAAGGAACTATGGCTACACCTTC.

The rearrangement uses TRBV2 and TRBJ2-1, with TRBD2 identical over 9 bases. V lost 6 bases, J lost 4 bases, and 7 bases stayed unmatched. The CDR3 extends over 15 amino acids. Germline CDR1 and CDR2: SNHLY and FYNNEI. The CDR3 coding sequence is TGTGCCAGCAGCAAAGGACTAGCGTCTTACAATGAGCAGTTCTTC. Protein sequence: CASSKGLASYNEQFF.

J is TRBJ2-2 and V is TRBV5-6, with TRBD2 matching over 14 bases. CDR1 and CDR2 (germline): SGHDT, YYEEEE. The CDR3 loop spans 17 amino acids. The V and J ends lost 4 bases and 4 bases, in that order; junction bases with no gene match: 6. This CDR3 reads CASSLGTSGGVTGELFF. CDR3 nucleotides: TGTGCCAGCAGCCTGGGGACTAGCGGGGGCGTCACCGGGGAGCTGTTTTTT. The whole variable domain, remainder taken from reference TRBV5-6 and TRBJ2-2, is DAGVTQSPTHLIKTRGQQVTLRCSPKSGHDTVSWYQQALGQGPQFIFQYYEEEERQRGNFPDRFSGHQFPNYSSELNVNALLLGDSALYLCASSLGTSGGVTGELFFGEGSRLTVL.

Only one count was recorded for this clone. This sequence joins TRBV5-4 and TRBJ2-1, with TRBD2 matching over 8 bases. CDR1 and CDR2 from the germline V gene are SGHNT and YYREEE (reference sequence). This CDR3 contains 19 residues. V lost 4 bases to trimming and J lost 0 bases; unmatched junction nucleotides: 15. Here the CDR3 DNA reads TGTGCCAGCAGCCGTGGGAGAGGTAGCGGGAAGAGCTCCTACAATGAGCAGTTCTTC. Translation gives CASSRGRGSGKSSYNEQFF.

This clone was picked up one time. In nucleotides, the CDR3 is TGCAGCGTTGATAAGGGGATCACCGAAGCTTTCTTT. Translating it yields CSVDKGITEAFF. V gene TRBV29-1 combines with J gene TRBJ1-1, with D possibly TRBD1 on 5 matching bases. The CDR3 spans 12 residues. V was cut by 3 bases and J by 8 bases, with 13 bases left in between. Germline V gene data show CDR1 as SQVTM and CDR2 as ANQGSEA.

J is TRBJ2-4 and V is TRBV21-1; TRBD1 was called by the table and not checked on the DNA. TRBV21-1 is classified as a pseudogene. There are 16 residues in the CDR3. The CDR3, as DNA: TGTGCCAGCATTGCTCGGGACAGGGATGCCAAAAACATTCAGTACTTC. Protein product: CASIARDRDAKNIQYF.

The V and J genes are TRBV15 and TRBJ2-1; 8 nucleotides match TRBD2. There are 14 residues in the CDR3. J gave up 8 bases and V 5 bases, and 8 bases lay outside the gene matches. Looked up from germline, CDR1 is LNHNV and CDR2 is YYDKDF (reference sequence). The CDR3 is CATSLPGTSYEQFF. The DNA for the CDR3 is TGTGCCACCAGCCTCCCCGGGACTAGTTATGAGCAGTTCTTC.

The chain combines TRBV7-2 with TRBJ2-1; unclear D gene. There are 16 residues in the CDR3. V gave up 4 bases and J gave up 10 bases, with 23 bases separating them. Germline loops: CDR1 SGHTA, CDR2 FQGNSA. The DNA for the CDR3 is TGTGCCAGCAGCTCACCGGGTGTCCTGGAATTTCGAGAGCAGTTCTTC. This sequence encodes CASSSPGVLEFREQFF. The full variable domain, with the rest looked up from reference TRBV7-2 and TRBJ2-1, is GAGVSQSPSNKVTEKGKDVELRCDPISGHTALYWYRQSLGQGLEFLIYFQGNSAPDKSGLPSDRFSAERTGGSVSTLTIQRTQQEDSAVYLCASSSPGVLEFREQFFGPGTRLTVL.

The chain has TRBV5-1 and TRBJ2-1; TRBD1 matches 8 bases. Germline V gene lookup returns CDR1 SGHRS and CDR2 YFSETQ. The CDR3 totals 13 residues. The V gene end was trimmed by 4 bases and the J gene end by 9 bases; junction bases not matched to a gene: 6. The CDR3 DNA is TGCGCCAGCAGCCCGGACAGGGCTACTGAGCAGTTCTTC. Translated: CASSPDRATEQFF.

The chain combines TRBV24-1 with TRBJ1-3; D ambiguous. CDR1 KGHDR and CDR2 SFDVKD come from the germline V gene. The CDR3 has 14 amino acids. V lost 4 bases and J lost 2, with 8 bases in between. The CDR3 nucleotides read TGTGCCACCAGTGACGGGAGGCCTGGAAACACCATATATTTT. Translation gives CATSDGRPGNTIYF.

J is TRBJ2-3 and V is TRBV18, with TRBD1 identical over 7 bases. This CDR3 region has 17 residues. V was clipped by 0 bases and J by 0 bases; unmatched bases: 6. Germline V gene data show CDR1 as KGHSH and CDR2 as LQKENI. The CDR3 is CASSPPNRGSSTDTQYF. The CDR3 DNA reads TGTGCCAGCTCACCACCGAACAGGGGATCTAGCACAGATACGCAGTATTTT.

This clone appeared a single time. The chain carries TRBV28 and TRBJ2-7; 9 nucleotides agree with TRBD1. Trimming took 6 bases from V and 7 from J; bases not matched to a gene: 10. CDR3 size: 14 residues. CDR1 and CDR2 (germline): MDHEN, SYDVKM. The CDR3 is CASSPPGQGWEQYF. The CDR3 DNA is TGTGCCAGCAGCCCCCCGGGACAGGGTTGGGAGCAGTACTTC. Full variable domain (outside the CDR3, taken from reference TRBV28 and TRBJ2-7): DVKVTQSSRYLVKRTGEKVFLECVQDMDHENMFWYRQDPGLGLRLIYFSYDVKMKEKGDIPEGYSVSREKKERFSLILESASTNQTSMYLCASSPPGQGWEQYFGPGTRLTVT.

This clone was picked up a small number of times. The chain employs TRBV5-5 and TRBJ1-1; TRBD1 agrees at 7 bases. Per the germline V gene, CDR1 is SGHKS and CDR2 is YYEKEE (reference sequence). V lost 4 bases, J lost 6 bases, and 9 bases stayed unmatched. The CDR3 loop spans 14 amino acids. CDR3 amino acids: CASSSGQAMAEAFF. Written as DNA, the CDR3 is TGTGCCAGCAGCAGCGGACAGGCGATGGCTGAAGCTTTCTTT. Full variable domain (outside the CDR3, taken from reference TRBV5-5 and TRBJ1-1): DAGVTQSPTHLIKTRGQQVTLRCSPISGHKSVSWYQQVLGQGPQFIFQYYEKEERGRGNFPDRFSARQFPNYSSELNVNALLLGDSALYLCASSSGQAMAEAFFGQGTRLTVV.

The genes are TRBV19 and TRBJ2-3; D is ambiguous. V gave up 3 bases and J gave up 1 base, with 14 bases separating them. The CDR3 spans 16 residues. CDR1 is LNHDA, CDR2 SQIVND, per germline (reference sequence). The CDR3, as DNA: TGTGCCAGTAGTATCTATAGCTGGATGGGCACAGATACGCAGTATTTT. Translation gives CASSIYSWMGTDTQYF.

V and J are TRBV20-1 and TRBJ2-5; 12 nucleotides line up with TRBD2. The CDR3 consists of 17 residues. From germline, CDR1 is DFQATT and CDR2 SNEGSKA (reference sequence). With V trimmed by 3 bases and J by 1 base, 9 bases remained unmatched. The CDR3 bases are TGCAGTGCTAGTCCCGACCTGACTAGCGGGGGCCAAGAGACCCAGTACTTC. This gives the protein CSASPDLTSGGQETQYF.

V usage is TRBV6-2 or TRBV6-3 and J usage is TRBJ2-2; TRBD2 matches 7 bases. The CDR3 contains 16 residues. Germline values: CDR1 MNHEY, CDR2 SVGEGT. J gave up 9 bases and V 2 bases, and 12 bases lay outside the gene matches. CDR3 coding DNA: TGTGCCAGCAGTTACGGGGAGGGCCACAAGCCCAGGGAGCTGTTTTTT. Translated, it gives CASSYGEGHKPRELFF.

The rearrangement uses TRBV4-3 and TRBJ2-7, with D possibly being TRBD1 (6 bases). This CDR3 comprises 14 residues. Per the germline V gene, CDR1 is LGHNA and CDR2 is YSLEER. Trimming took 0 bases from V and 2 from J, leaving 8 bases between them. The CDR3 region is CASSQEQGTYEQYF. CDR3 in DNA: TGCGCCAGCAGCCAAGAACAGGGAACCTACGAGCAGTACTTC.

V gene TRBV29-1 combines with J gene TRBJ1-1; 11 bases are a match to TRBD1. The CDR3 spans 12 residues. Per germline, CDR1 SQVTM and CDR2 ANQGSEA. V trimming: 3 bases; J trimming: 8 bases; junction bases outside the gene matches: 2. The CDR3 coding sequence is TGCAGCGTTGATAGGACAGGGGGCGAAGCTTTCTTT. This encodes CSVDRTGGEAFF.

Only one count was recorded for this clone. The rearrangement joins TRBV5-1 to TRBJ2-7, with D unclear. The CDR3 spans 15 residues. V lost 2 bases to trimming and J lost 0 bases, with 12 bases between them. The germline gives CDR1 SGHRS, CDR2 YFSETQ. This chain's CDR3 is CASSLDGSSSYEQYF. The CDR3 coding sequence is TGCGCCAGCAGCTTAGACGGGTCAAGCTCCTACGAGCAGTACTTC.

There are a few counts of this clone. The CDR3 sequence: CASSPTGTGNTEAFF. The DNA of the CDR3 is TGCGCCAGCAGCCCGACCGGGACAGGGAACACTGAAGCTTTCTTT. The rearrangement joins TRBV5-1 to TRBJ1-1; 8 bases align to TRBD1. V was pared by 4 bases and J by 1 base, with 6 bases of the junction left unmatched. From germline, CDR1 is SGHRS and CDR2 YFSETQ. The CDR3 totals 15 residues.

The rearrangement joins TRBV5-4 to TRBJ1-6, with D possibly being TRBD1 (6 bases). Trimming took off 1 base at V and 10 bases at J, with 15 bases between the two ends. There are 15 residues in the CDR3. The germline gives CDR1 SGHNT, CDR2 YYREEE (reference sequence). In DNA form, the CDR3 reads TGTGCCAGCAGCTTGCCCACTGGGGGGGGCTCACCCCTCCACTTT. Translated: CASSLPTGGGSPLHF.

The chain employs TRBV5-1 and TRBJ2-1, with D perhaps TRBD1 (6 bases). CDR3 length equals 15 residues. V was cut by 0 bases and J by 3 bases, with 10 bases left in between. Germline V gene lookup returns CDR1 SGHRS and CDR2 YFSETQ. CDR3 coding DNA: TGCGCCAGCAGCTTGGTACAGGGAGACTACAATGAGCAGTTCTTC. It specifies CASSLVQGDYNEQFF.

The sample holds a few counts of this clone. This chain links TRBV28 with TRBJ2-3, with a tentative D call TRBD1 (6 bases). V lost 5 bases and J lost 2, with 20 bases in between. Per germline, CDR1 MDHEN and CDR2 SYDVKM. The CDR3 is 17 residues long. The CDR3 DNA follows: TGTGCCAGCAGTCCCCTCGGGACACCATTTATCACAGATACGCAGTATTTT. Its protein is CASSPLGTPFITDTQYF.

CDR3 coding DNA: TGTGCCAGCAGTTTACAGGGGATTAATGAAAAACTGTTTTTT. Its protein is CASSLQGINEKLFF. The gene calls are TRBV28 and TRBJ1-4; the D gene is possibly TRBD1 (6 bases). CDR1 MDHEN and CDR2 SYDVKM come from the germline V gene. V was shortened by 2 bases and J by 4 bases, with 8 bases between the two germline ends. The length of the CDR3 is 14 residues.

V gene TRBV19 combines with J gene TRBJ2-3; 7 bases are shared with TRBD1. CDR1 is LNHDA, CDR2 SQIVND, per germline (reference sequence). V gave up 5 bases and J gave up 7 bases; unmatched junction bases: 12. The CDR3 is made up of 15 amino acids. CDR3: CASSVDRDQANTQYF. DNA for the CDR3: TGTGCCAGTAGTGTCGACAGGGACCAGGCAAATACGCAGTATTTT.

The chain joins TRBV9 to TRBJ2-2; 7 nucleotides agree with TRBD2. This CDR3 region has 17 residues. Losses at the gene ends were 0 bases for V and 4 bases for J; bases not matched to a gene: 9. From germline, CDR1 is SGDLS and CDR2 YYNGEE. CDR3 sequence reads: CASSVGAGPGGTGELFF. CDR3 DNA sequence: TGTGCCAGCAGCGTAGGAGCGGGGCCTGGGGGCACCGGGGAGCTGTTTTTT.

This chain links TRBV7-8 with TRBJ2-2, with 8 nucleotides matching TRBD2. The CDR3 contains 17 residues. Germline loops: CDR1 SGHVS, CDR2 FQNEAQ. After removal of 1 base from V and 1 base from J, the junction contained 5 bases not matched to a gene. The CDR3 coding sequence is TGTGCCAGCAGCTTAGTCGGTAGCGGGGAGAACACCGGGGAGCTGTTTTTT. Translated, it gives CASSLVGSGENTGELFF.